What follows is one T cell receptor (beta chain) and its context. Its antigen is unknown. The record originates from a study of T-cell memory formation after mild COVID-19. TCRdb re-called the 5' RACE reads with MiXCR, one entry per CDR3 protein. The sample includes fewer than 50,000 distinct CDR3 sequences, around 7.2% of them seen just once. This CDR3 region has 16 residues. V lost 3 bases, J lost 0 bases, and 12 bases lay in between. The germline CDR1 and CDR2 sequences are LNHNV and YYDKDF (reference sequence). Overall study results and limits: There was a balanced CD4/CD8 profile in clones contracting day 15 to 85, and later expanders leaned CD4+. Clones that contracted clustered mainly in CM and EM if CD4+ and in EMRA if CD8+.

The sample comprised PBMCs or a T cell subset sorted from them (not recorded which). This clonotype was sampled from a man aged 18 to 29 who had mild COVID-19 (a few samples of this study predate the infection). Cell type and time point are not known. The V call is TRBV15, the J call TRBJ1-3; D is ambiguous. CDR3 sequence (DNA): TGTGCCACCAGCAGGTTGGGAGAGGGCTCTGGAAACACCATATATTTT. Amino acids: CATSRLGEGSGNTIYF.